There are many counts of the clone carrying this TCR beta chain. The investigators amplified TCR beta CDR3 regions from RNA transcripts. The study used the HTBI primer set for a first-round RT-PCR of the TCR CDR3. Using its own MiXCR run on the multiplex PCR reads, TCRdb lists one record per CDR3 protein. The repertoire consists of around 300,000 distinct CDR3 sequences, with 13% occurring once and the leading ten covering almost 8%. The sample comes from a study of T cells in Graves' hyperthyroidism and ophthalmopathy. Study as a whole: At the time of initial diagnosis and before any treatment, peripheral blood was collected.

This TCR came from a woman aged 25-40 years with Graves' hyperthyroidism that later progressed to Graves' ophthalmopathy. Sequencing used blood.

Written as DNA, the CDR3 is TGTGCCACCAGCCGGGGCATTACAGCAGATACGCAGTATTTT. It codes for CATSRGITADTQYF. The V call is TRBV24-1, the J call TRBJ2-3, with D perhaps matching TRBD1 or TRBD2 (5 bases each). The germline CDR1 and CDR2 sequences are KGHDR and SFDVKD. V was clipped by 7 bases and J by 4 bases, with 14 bases between them. CDR3 length: 14 amino acids.